The 20 T cell receptor beta chains reported below all come from one sample, sequenced in a study of T cell repertoires in cytomegalovirus infection. A single record per CDR3 protein comes from TCRdb applying MiXCR to the reads. This sample has about 530,000 distinct CDR3 sequences, with approximately 26% found just once. The sample comprised PBMCs. All receptors derive from a human donor in good health (CMV status not recorded). Some clones in this sample may be carry-over from other donors' samples.

This clonotype occurred many times. Written as DNA, the CDR3 is TGTGCCAGCAGCTTGGGCAGGGAGTACGAGCAGTACGTC. This encodes CASSLGREYEQYV. V usage is TRBV7-6 and J usage is TRBJ2-7; perhaps D is TRBD1 or TRBD2 (5 bases each). Germline loops: CDR1 SGHVS, CDR2 FNYEAQ. There are 13 residues in the CDR3. Trimming cost V 3 bases and J 4 bases, with 10 bases left between them.

The genes are TRBV6-2 or TRBV6-3 and TRBJ2-3; TRBD2 might be the D (5 bases). Germline CDR1 reads MNHEY; CDR2 reads SVGEGT. The V and J ends lost 0 bases and 0 bases respectively, with 10 bases between them. The CDR3 runs 16 residues. The CDR3 loop reads CASSYSGLTSTDTQYF. The CDR3 DNA sequence: TGTGCCAGCAGTTACTCCGGACTGACTAGCACAGATACGCAGTATTTT.

This sequence joins TRBV20-1 and TRBJ2-1; D gene unclear. Germline loops: CDR1 DFQATT, CDR2 SNEGSKA (reference sequence). The CDR3 spans 14 residues. The V and J ends lost 6 bases and 4 bases respectively, with 16 bases between them. Here the CDR3 reads CSAMMRPGYNEQFF. The CDR3 nucleotides are TGCAGTGCGATGATGCGCCCTGGATACAATGAGCAGTTCTTC.

The table lists this clonotype with a few counts. J is TRBJ2-3 and V is TRBV12-3 or TRBV12-4, with 8 bases matching TRBD2. The CDR3 is 16 amino acids. The V gene end was trimmed by 7 bases and the J gene end by 2 bases; junction bases not matched to a gene: 11. CDR3 DNA: TGTGCCAGCAACCTCCGGGAGCGGGGGTCCACAGATACGCAGTATTTT. It codes for CASNLRERGSTDTQYF.

This chain links TRBV27 with TRBJ2-2, with D perhaps given as TRBD1 or TRBD2 (5 bases each). The CDR3 consists of 13 residues. V was pared by 4 bases and J by 6 bases, with 9 bases between. CDR1 and CDR2 from the germline V gene are MNHEY and SMNVEV (reference sequence). The CDR3 sequence is CASSSGGAGELFF. The CDR3 coding sequence is TGTGCCAGCAGTTCTGGGGGTGCCGGGGAGCTGTTTTTT.

This clonotype was picked up many times. The chain links TRBV5-1 to TRBJ2-4; 9 positions agree with TRBD2. J gave up 0 bases and V 4 bases, and 14 bases lay outside the gene matches. Germline CDR1 SGHRS, CDR2 YFSETQ. The length of the CDR3 is 19 residues. CDR3 loop: CASSPTEGSGGLAKNIQYF. CDR3 nucleotide sequence: TGCGCCAGCAGCCCCACCGAGGGTAGCGGGGGACTAGCCAAAAACATTCAGTACTTC.

The chain uses TRBV11-2 and TRBJ1-1, with 11 bases matching TRBD1. The V segment lost 1 base and the J segment 7 bases; nucleotides outside the gene matches: 2. The V gene's germline CDR1 is SGHAT and CDR2 FQNNGV. The CDR3 totals 14 residues. For the CDR3, the DNA is TGTGCCAGCAGCTTAGGGGACAGGGGGAATGAAGCTTTCTTT. Its translation is CASSLGDRGNEAFF.

This clonotype was recorded a few times. The chain couples TRBV7-8 to TRBJ2-1; D is unresolved. The germline V and J ends were trimmed by 5 bases and 7 bases, with 15 bases remaining between them. CDR3 length equals 14 residues. Germline V gene data show CDR1 as SGHVS and CDR2 as FQNEAQ. The DNA of the CDR3 is TGTGCCAGCAGCCGCTATTTGGGCGGTAATGAGCAGTTCTTC. Its protein is CASSRYLGGNEQFF.

The chain has TRBV20-1 and TRBJ2-7, with 9 bases aligning to TRBD2. Germline CDR1 and CDR2: DFQATT and SNEGSKA (reference sequence). The trim removed 2 bases at V and 2 bases at J, leaving 4 bases unmatched. This CDR3 comprises 14 residues. The CDR3 here is CSARRREGTYEQYF. CDR3 nucleotides: TGCAGTGCTAGAAGGCGGGAGGGTACCTACGAGCAGTACTTC.

In this sample, this clonotype turned up a few times. CDR3 bases: TGTGCCAGCAGTATGACAGGGTATGAGCAGTTCTTC. Translating it yields CASSMTGYEQFF. The rearrangement joins TRBV2 to TRBJ2-1; TRBD1 aligns across 7 bases. The V gene end was trimmed by 5 bases and the J gene end by 8 bases; junction bases not matched to a gene: 3. The CDR3 has 12 amino acids. CDR1 is SNHLY and CDR2 is FYNNEI in the germline V gene.

In this sample, this clonotype turned up a few times. The gene calls are TRBV9 and TRBJ2-5; TRBD1 might be the D (6 bases). Germline CDR1 SGDLS, CDR2 YYNGEE. Trimming pared 3 bases from V and 0 bases from J, leaving 9 bases between. The CDR3 sequence is 14 residues long. The chain's CDR3 is CASSATGYQETQYF. The CDR3, as DNA: TGTGCCAGCAGCGCTACAGGGTACCAAGAGACCCAGTACTTC.

The genes are TRBV6-2 or TRBV6-3 and TRBJ2-7; D not resolved. V lost 4 bases, J lost 4 bases, and 11 bases lay in between. Germline V CDR1 and CDR2: MNHEY, SVGEGT. This CDR3 has 13 residues. CDR3 sequence (DNA): TGTGCCAGCAGTTTCCGGGCCCCATACGAGCAGTACGTC. This sequence encodes CASSFRAPYEQYV.

CDR3 DNA sequence: TGTGCCAGTAGTAAAGGGGCGGAAATCTACAATGAGCAGTTCTTC. It is translated as CASSKGAEIYNEQFF. The chain carries TRBV19 and TRBJ2-1; the D gene is possibly TRBD1 (5 bases). Germline CDR1 reads LNHDA; CDR2 reads SQIVND (reference sequence). The V and J ends lost 4 bases and 3 bases respectively, with 13 bases between them. The CDR3 sequence is 15 residues long. The whole variable domain, remainder taken from reference TRBV19 and TRBJ2-1, is DGGITQSPKYLFRKEGQNVTLSCEQNLNHDAMYWYRQDPGQGLRLIYYSQIVNDFQKGDIAEGYSVSREKKESFPLTVTSAQKNPTAFYLCASSKGAEIYNEQFFGPGTRLTVL.

A single count supports this clonotype. V gene TRBV7-8 combines with J gene TRBJ1-2; a weak D match, TRBD1 (6 bases). V lost 1 base, J lost 8 bases, and 14 bases lay in between. CDR1 is SGHVS and CDR2 is FQNEAQ in the germline V gene. The CDR3 spans 14 residues. The CDR3 protein is CASSLGGARQGYTF. The CDR3 DNA reads TGTGCCAGCAGCTTAGGGGGGGCCCGGCAGGGCTACACCTTC.

The chain couples TRBV7-9 to TRBJ2-1; 8 bases fit TRBD2. After removal of 5 bases from V and 14 bases from J, the junction contained 8 bases not matched to a gene. The CDR3 runs 12 residues. Germline values: CDR1 SEHNR, CDR2 FQNEAQ (reference sequence). The CDR3 DNA reads as TGTGCCAGCAGCCAGAGCGGGAGTGTCGAGTTCTTC. Translated, it gives CASSQSGSVEFF.

In this sample, this clonotype turned up a few times. The chain links TRBV5-1 to TRBJ2-7; 7 bases are a match to TRBD1. Germline assignment: CDR1 SGHRS and CDR2 YFSETQ. The CDR3 spans 15 residues. With 0 bases clipped from V and 0 bases from J, the junction kept 3 bases outside the gene matches. In DNA, the CDR3 is TGCGCCAGCAGCTTGGGGGACAGAGACTCCTACGAGCAGTACTTC. Protein sequence: CASSLGDRDSYEQYF.

This clonotype was found many times. The chain couples TRBV4-2 to TRBJ1-1, with D possibly being TRBD1 (5 bases). Trimming stripped 4 bases from V and 4 bases from J, with 22 bases between. The CDR3 is made up of 17 amino acids. The germline V gene has CDR1 LGHNA and CDR2 YNFKEQ. CDR3 nucleotides: TGTGCCAGCAGCCCGAAAGGGGATCGGACGGCTTTCACTGAAGCTTTCTTT. Protein: CASSPKGDRTAFTEAFF.

V is TRBV6-2 or TRBV6-3 and J is TRBJ2-7; 9 nucleotides match TRBD2. The CDR3 has 17 amino acids. Germline lookup yields CDR1 MNHEY and CDR2 SVGEGT. Trimming cost V 8 bases and J 3 bases; bases outside gene matches: 17. The DNA of the CDR3 is TGTGCCAGCTCTAAATCGCCTACTCTAGCGGGAATCTACGAGCAGTACTTC. Encoded protein: CASSKSPTLAGIYEQYF.

This clonotype was counted only a few times. The chain joins TRBV7-6 to TRBJ2-7; no reliable D call. The V end was cut by 6 bases, the J end by 4 bases, with 10 bases between. The CDR3 consists of 12 residues. CDR1 and CDR2 (germline): SGHVS, FNYEAQ. The CDR3 coding sequence is TGTGCCAGCAGTGTTATGGGATACGAGCAGTACGTC. Amino acids: CASSVMGYEQYV.

In this sample, this clonotype turned up a few times. The chain uses TRBV6-1 and TRBJ1-1; D remains unclear. Between the trimmed V and J ends, which lost 5 bases and 1 base, there was a span of 14 bases. There are 15 residues in the CDR3. Germline CDR1 and CDR2: MNHNS and SASEGT. The CDR3 protein is CASSLSGSANTEAFF. CDR3 sequence (DNA): TGTGCCAGCAGTTTAAGTGGCAGCGCGAACACTGAAGCTTTCTTT.